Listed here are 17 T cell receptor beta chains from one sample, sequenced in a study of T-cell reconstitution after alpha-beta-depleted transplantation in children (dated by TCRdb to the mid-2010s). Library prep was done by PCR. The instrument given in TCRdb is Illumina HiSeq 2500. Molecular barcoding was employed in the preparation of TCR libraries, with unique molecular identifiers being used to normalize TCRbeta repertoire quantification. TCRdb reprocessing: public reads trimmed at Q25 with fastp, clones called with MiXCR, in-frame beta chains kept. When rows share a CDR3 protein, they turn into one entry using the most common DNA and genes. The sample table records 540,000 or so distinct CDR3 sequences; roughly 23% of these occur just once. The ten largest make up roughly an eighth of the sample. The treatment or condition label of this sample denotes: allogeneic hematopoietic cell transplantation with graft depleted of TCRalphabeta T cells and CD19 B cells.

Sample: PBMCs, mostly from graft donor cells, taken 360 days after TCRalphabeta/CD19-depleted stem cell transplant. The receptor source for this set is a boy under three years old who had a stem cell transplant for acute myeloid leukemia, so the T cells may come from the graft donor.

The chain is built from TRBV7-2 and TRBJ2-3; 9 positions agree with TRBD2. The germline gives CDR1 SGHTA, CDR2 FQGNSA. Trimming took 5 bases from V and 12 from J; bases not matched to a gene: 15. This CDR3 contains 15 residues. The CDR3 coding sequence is TGTGCCAGCAGCCCAAAGCGGGGGGCTGTAGGCCCTCAGTATTTT. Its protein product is CASSPKRGAVGPQYF.

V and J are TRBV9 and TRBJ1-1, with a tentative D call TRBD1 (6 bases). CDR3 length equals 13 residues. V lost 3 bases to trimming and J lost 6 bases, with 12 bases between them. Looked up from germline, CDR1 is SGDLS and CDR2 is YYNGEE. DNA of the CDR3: TGTGCCAGCAGCGCCGGGGGGGGCGCTGAAGCTTTCTTT. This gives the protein CASSAGGGAEAFF.

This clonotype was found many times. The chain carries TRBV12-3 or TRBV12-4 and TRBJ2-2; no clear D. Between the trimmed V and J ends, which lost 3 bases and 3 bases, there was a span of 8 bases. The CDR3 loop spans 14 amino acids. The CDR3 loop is CASSFNDDTGELFF. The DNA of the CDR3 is TGTGCCAGCAGTTTTAATGACGACACCGGGGAGCTGTTTTTT.

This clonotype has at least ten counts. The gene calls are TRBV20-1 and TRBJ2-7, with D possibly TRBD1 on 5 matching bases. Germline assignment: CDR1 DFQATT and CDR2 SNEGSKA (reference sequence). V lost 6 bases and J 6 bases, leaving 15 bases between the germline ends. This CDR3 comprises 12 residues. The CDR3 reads CSARQYVREQYF. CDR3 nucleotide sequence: TGCAGTGCGCGACAGTATGTTCGCGAGCAGTACTTC.

CDR3 loop: CASSLAGFGRSEAFF. CDR3 DNA: TGTGCCAGCAGTTTAGCCGGTTTTGGGAGATCTGAAGCTTTCTTT. The rearrangement uses TRBV12-3 or TRBV12-4 and TRBJ1-1; D unresolved. Trimming stripped 0 bases from V and 6 bases from J, with 14 bases between. The CDR3 is made up of 15 amino acids.

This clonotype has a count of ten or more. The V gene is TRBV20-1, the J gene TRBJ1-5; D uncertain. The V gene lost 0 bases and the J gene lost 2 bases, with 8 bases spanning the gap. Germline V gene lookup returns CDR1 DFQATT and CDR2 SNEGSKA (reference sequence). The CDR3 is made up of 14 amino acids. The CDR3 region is CSARDPLGNQPQHF. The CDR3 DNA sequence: TGCAGTGCTAGAGACCCTTTGGGCAATCAGCCCCAGCATTTT.

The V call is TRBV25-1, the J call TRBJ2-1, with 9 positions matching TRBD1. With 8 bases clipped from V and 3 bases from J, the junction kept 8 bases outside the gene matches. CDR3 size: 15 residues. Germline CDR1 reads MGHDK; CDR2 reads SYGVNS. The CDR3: CASAQPGQGYNEQFF. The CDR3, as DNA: TGTGCCAGCGCTCAACCGGGACAGGGCTACAATGAGCAGTTCTTC.

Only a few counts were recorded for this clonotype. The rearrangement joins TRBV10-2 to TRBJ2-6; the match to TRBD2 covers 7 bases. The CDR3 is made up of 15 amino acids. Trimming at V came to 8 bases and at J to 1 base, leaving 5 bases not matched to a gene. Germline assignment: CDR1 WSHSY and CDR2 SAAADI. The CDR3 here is CASYPGGSGANVLTF. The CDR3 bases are TGCGCCAGCTATCCGGGGGGATCTGGGGCCAACGTCCTGACTTTC.

CDR3 protein: CSAKQGASTDTQYF. In DNA, the CDR3 is TGCAGTGCTAAACAGGGCGCTAGCACAGATACGCAGTATTTT. The V gene is TRBV20-1, the J gene TRBJ2-3; D might be TRBD1 (6 bases). Germline loops: CDR1 DFQATT, CDR2 SNEGSKA (reference sequence). V was shortened by 4 bases and J by 0 bases, with 11 bases between the two germline ends. The CDR3 length is 14 residues.

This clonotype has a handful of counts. The DNA for the CDR3 is TGTGCCAGCAGTTACGGGAGGGTATATTCGCTCGAGCAGTACTTC. The encoded protein is CASSYGRVYSLEQYF. The chain combines TRBV6-5 with TRBJ2-7; 7 bases map to TRBD2. V shed 2 bases, J shed 6 bases, and the junction held 10 bases outside the gene matches. CDR3 length: 15 amino acids. Germline CDR1 and CDR2: MNHEY and SVGAGI.

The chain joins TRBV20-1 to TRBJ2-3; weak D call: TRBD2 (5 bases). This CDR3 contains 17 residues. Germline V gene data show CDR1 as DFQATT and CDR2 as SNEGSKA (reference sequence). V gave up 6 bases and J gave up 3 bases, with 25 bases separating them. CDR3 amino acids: CSAYSAADTSWTDTQYF. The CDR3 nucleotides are TGCAGTGCATATTCAGCGGCCGATACATCCTGGACAGATACGCAGTATTTT.

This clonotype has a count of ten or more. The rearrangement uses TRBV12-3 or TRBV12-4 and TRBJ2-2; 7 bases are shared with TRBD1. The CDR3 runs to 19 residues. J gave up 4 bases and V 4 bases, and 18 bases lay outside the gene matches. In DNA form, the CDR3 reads TGTGCCAGCAGTTACCTAGAGCATTGGCAGGGGGAATTCACCGGGGAGCTGTTTTTT. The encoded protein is CASSYLEHWQGEFTGELFF.

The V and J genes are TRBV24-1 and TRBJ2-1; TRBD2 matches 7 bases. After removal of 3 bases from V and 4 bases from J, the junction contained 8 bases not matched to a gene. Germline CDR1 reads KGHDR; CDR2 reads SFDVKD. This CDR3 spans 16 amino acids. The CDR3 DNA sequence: TGTGCCACCAGTGATCCTGGACTAGTGGGGTACAATGAGCAGTTCTTC. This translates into CATSDPGLVGYNEQFF.

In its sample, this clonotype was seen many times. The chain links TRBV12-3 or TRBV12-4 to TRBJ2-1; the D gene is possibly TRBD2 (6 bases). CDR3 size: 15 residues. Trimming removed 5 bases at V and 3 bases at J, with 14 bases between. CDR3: CASSLPGLLYNEQFF. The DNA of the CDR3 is TGTGCCAGCAGTCTCCCGGGACTCCTCTACAATGAGCAGTTCTTC.

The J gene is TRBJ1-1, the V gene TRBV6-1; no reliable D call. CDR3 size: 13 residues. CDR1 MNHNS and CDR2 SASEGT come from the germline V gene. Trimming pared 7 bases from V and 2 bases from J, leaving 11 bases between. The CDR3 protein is CASNRGRNTEAFF. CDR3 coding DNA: TGTGCCAGCAACAGAGGGAGAAACACTGAAGCTTTCTTT.

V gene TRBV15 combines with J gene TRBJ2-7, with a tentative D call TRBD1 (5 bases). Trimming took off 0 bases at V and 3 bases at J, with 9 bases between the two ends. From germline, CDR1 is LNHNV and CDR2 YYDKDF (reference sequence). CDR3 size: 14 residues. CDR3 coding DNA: TGTGCCACCAGCAGAGAAAGGGGTGGCTACGAGCAGTACTTC. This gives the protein CATSRERGGYEQYF.

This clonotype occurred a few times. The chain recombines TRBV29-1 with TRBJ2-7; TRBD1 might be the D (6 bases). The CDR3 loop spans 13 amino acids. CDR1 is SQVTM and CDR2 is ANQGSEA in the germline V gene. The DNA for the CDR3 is TGCCCGCGGACAGCTAAAATCCTCTACGAGCAGTACGTC. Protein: CPRTAKILYEQYV.